Below are 14 T cell receptor beta chains sequenced from a single sample in a study of shared clonotypes between healthy human individuals. Profiling relied on immunoSEQ multiplex PCR, and the TCRdb table lists in-frame clones only, not all of them. The profile shows about 2.3 million clones, 80% to 95% of them singletons. What was sequenced was naive CD4+ T cells from PBMCs. The subset denotes: CD45RA+ positively selected. Every receptor here comes from a man aged 18 to 29 in good health. Some clones in this sample may be carry-over from other donors' samples.

J is TRBJ2-3 and V is TRBV10-3; D remains unclear. Per germline, CDR1 ENHRY and CDR2 SYGVKD. The CDR3 extends over 13 amino acids. Between the trimmed V and J ends, which lost 8 bases and 6 bases, there was a span of 15 bases. CDR3 residues: CAIAVAAEDTQYF. DNA for the CDR3: TGTGCCATCGCAGTAGCTGCTGAGGATACGCAGTATTTT.

The rearrangement links TRBV28 to TRBJ1-2; 9 bases are a match to TRBD1. The CDR3 runs 16 residues. Germline loops: CDR1 MDHEN, CDR2 SYDVKM. With 2 bases clipped from V and 8 bases from J, the junction kept 12 bases outside the gene matches. The CDR3 DNA is TGTGCCAGCAGTTTACATGCTTTGGGACAGGGTAGCGGCTACACCTTC. Its protein product is CASSLHALGQGSGYTF.

The chain uses TRBV6-6 and TRBJ2-3; 9 bases agree with TRBD1. In germline, CDR1 is MNHNY, CDR2 SVGAGI (reference sequence). With 4 bases clipped from V and 4 bases from J, the junction kept 6 bases outside the gene matches. The CDR3 is 15 residues long. The CDR3, as DNA: TGTGCCAGCAGTTCCGGACAGGGGCGGCCAGATACGCAGTATTTT. Translating it yields CASSSGQGRPDTQYF.

The chain links TRBV19 to TRBJ2-7, with D possibly called TRBD1 or TRBD2 (5 bases each). Trimming pared 5 bases from V and 3 bases from J, leaving 20 bases between. CDR1 LNHDA and CDR2 SQIVND come from the germline V gene (reference sequence). CDR3 length: 16 amino acids. The CDR3 DNA follows: TGTGCCAGTAGTCAGCGTTCGAACCGGGACGGCTACGAGCAGTACTTC. It yields the protein CASSQRSNRDGYEQYF. The full variable domain, completed using reference TRBV19 and TRBJ2-7, is DGGITQSPKYLFRKEGQNVTLSCEQNLNHDAMYWYRQDPGQGLRLIYYSQIVNDFQKGDIAEGYSVSREKKESFPLTVTSAQKNPTAFYLCASSQRSNRDGYEQYFGPGTRLTVT.

The chain carries TRBV4-1 and TRBJ1-5, with D uncertain. V shed 0 bases and J shed 4 bases, with 13 bases lying between them. CDR1 is MGHRA, CDR2 YSYEKL, per germline. This CDR3 has 16 residues. The CDR3 loop is CASSQDGGSINQPQHF. The CDR3 region has the DNA TGCGCCAGCAGCCAAGATGGAGGCAGCATAAATCAGCCCCAGCATTTT.

Only a few counts were recorded for this clone. The sample carries other DNA sequences with the same CDR3. The chain uses TRBV19 and TRBJ1-5; unclear D gene. Per the germline V gene, CDR1 is LNHDA and CDR2 is SQIVND (reference sequence). Trimming cost V 6 bases and J 1 base, with 10 bases left between them. The CDR3 loop spans 14 amino acids. CDR3 in DNA: TGTGCCAGTAGCATCGCCGGGAGCAATCAGCCCCAGCATTTT. Protein sequence: CASSIAGSNQPQHF.

The chain combines TRBV5-1 with TRBJ2-7; 8 nucleotides align to TRBD1. This CDR3 is 13 amino acids long. The V and J ends lost 2 bases and 4 bases, in that order; junction bases with no gene match: 2. Per germline, CDR1 SGHRS and CDR2 YFSETQ. DNA for the CDR3: TGCGCCAGCAGCTTTAACAGGGGGTACGAGCAGTACTTC. Protein sequence: CASSFNRGYEQYF. Supplemented by reference TRBV5-1 and TRBJ2-7, the full variable domain reads KAGVTQTPRYLIKTRGQQVTLSCSPISGHRSVSWYQQTPGQGLQFLFEYFSETQRNKGNFPGRFSGRQFSNSRSEMNVSTLELGDSALYLCASSFNRGYEQYFGPGTRLTVT.

CDR3: CASSLGRAVPNNEQFF. The CDR3 DNA reads TGTGCCAGCAGTTTAGGTCGGGCAGTCCCCAACAATGAGCAGTTCTTC. The V and J genes are TRBV27 and TRBJ2-1; D gene ambiguous. Germline CDR1 MNHEY, CDR2 SMNVEV (reference sequence). Trimming left V 2 bases short and J 5 bases short, with 16 bases between. This CDR3 is 16 amino acids long.

Only one count was recorded for this clone. Other DNA sequences in the sample encode the same CDR3. This chain uses TRBV2 with TRBJ2-1; 7 nucleotides line up with TRBD1. This CDR3 spans 16 amino acids. Germline V lookup: CDR1 SNHLY, CDR2 FYNNEI. The trim removed 0 bases at V and 1 base at J, leaving 3 bases unmatched. The CDR3 DNA is TGTGCCAGCAGTGAAGCGAGGGGGCGATCCTACAATGAGCAGTTCTTC. It yields the protein CASSEARGRSYNEQFF.

This clone appeared once. This chain's CDR3 is CASSLGLGNEQFF. DNA for the CDR3: TGTGCCAGCAGCTTAGGTCTCGGGAATGAGCAGTTCTTC. This sequence joins TRBV11-3 and TRBJ2-1; D is unclear. The CDR3 covers 13 residues. V lost 1 base to trimming and J lost 7 bases, with 8 bases between them. Germline V gene data show CDR1 as SGHNT and CDR2 as YENEEA.

The chain joins TRBV4-2 to TRBJ1-3; D is uncertain. This CDR3 has 16 amino acids. CDR1 and CDR2 (germline): LGHNA, YNFKEQ. The germline V and J ends were trimmed by 4 bases and 0 bases, with 13 bases remaining between them. The CDR3, as DNA: TGTGCCAGCAGCCCCATGGGCCCGCTCTCTGGAAACACCATATATTTT. This gives the protein CASSPMGPLSGNTIYF.

The gene calls are TRBV28 and TRBJ2-3; D perhaps matches TRBD2 (6 bases). CDR1 is MDHEN, CDR2 SYDVKM, per germline. V was shortened by 8 bases and J by 4 bases, with 13 bases between the two germline ends. This CDR3 has 13 residues. The CDR3 nucleotides are TGTGCCAGCGGGAGGAGCCGATCAGATACGCAGTATTTT. The encoded protein is CASGRSRSDTQYF.

This sequence joins TRBV29-1 and TRBJ2-5; 9 bases align to TRBD1. This CDR3 contains 12 residues. Germline trimming cut 4 bases from V and 6 bases from J; bases unmatched to any gene: 3. Germline CDR1 is SQVTM and CDR2 is ANQGSEA. CDR3 DNA: TGCAGCGTTGTTGGACAGGGGCAGACCCAGTACTTC. Translation: CSVVGQGQTQYF.

The rearrangement joins TRBV7-2 to TRBJ1-1, with D perhaps TRBD1 (5 bases). CDR1 is SGHTA, CDR2 FQGNSA, per germline. V was pared by 5 bases and J by 1 base, with 14 bases between. The CDR3 covers 15 residues. CDR3 coding DNA: TGTGCCAGCAGCCCCTCGGTGGGGGAGAACACTGAAGCTTTCTTT. It specifies CASSPSVGENTEAFF.